This is a list of T cell receptor beta chains from one sample in a study of blood T cell repertoires in COVID-19. Produced via immunoSEQ multiplex PCR; TCRdb's table is partial and in-frame only. The sample lists hundreds of thousands of clones, approximately 85% occurring once. Sample: peripheral blood. The source is a man in his forties or fifties with COVID-19, enrolled during active disease. CDR3s include the opening cysteine and the closing phenylalanine or tryptophan. The D gene is left open where the match is weak. The size entry is marked missing in some rows and otherwise reads once, few, many or a size class.

V	size	J	D	CDR3	DNA
TRBV6-5	once	TRBJ2-5	TRBD1	CASSSLGQPQETQYF	TGTGCCAGCAGTTCACTGGGACAGCCTCAAGAGACCCAGTACTTC
TRBV27	.	TRBJ2-2	TRBD2	CASNGGGGTGELFF	TGTGCCAGCAACGGAGGCGGGGGTACCGGGGAGCTGTTTTTT
TRBV5-4	.	TRBJ1-4	.	CASSLVEEKLFF	TGTGCCAGCAGCTTGGTGGAGGAAAAACTGTTTTTT
TRBV7-3	.	TRBJ2-3	TRBD2	CASSLAGGNTDTQYF	TGTGCCAGCAGCTTAGCGGGGGGAAACACAGATACGCAGTATTTT
TRBV7-2	.	TRBJ1-6	TRBD1	CASSPGTGRANSPLHF	TGTGCCAGCAGCCCGGGGACAGGGAGAGCCAATTCACCCCTCCACTTT
TRBV3-1/TRBV3-2	.	TRBJ1-2	.	CASSHQGSYGYTF	TGTGCCAGCAGCCATCAGGGAAGCTATGGCTACACCTTC
TRBV28	.	TRBJ2-7	TRBD1	CASSTFDRGLYEQYF	TGTGCCAGCAGTACGTTCGACAGGGGCCTCTACGAGCAGTACTTC
TRBV10-3	.	TRBJ2-2	.	CAISEGQNTGELFF	TGTGCCATCAGCGAAGGACAGAACACCGGGGAGCTGTTTTTT
TRBV27	few	TRBJ1-2	.	CASSPIDATAYYGYTF	TGTGCCAGCAGTCCCATAGACGCCACAGCCTACTATGGCTACACCTTC
TRBV7-2	.	TRBJ2-1	.	CASSFGTLSLQFF	TGTGCCAGCAGCTTCGGGACTTTGAGCCTGCAGTTCTTC
TRBV28	.	TRBJ1-2	TRBD1	CASSRGQGGGYTF	TGTGCCAGCAGCAGGGGACAGGGGGGTGGCTACACCTTC
TRBV5-1	.	TRBJ2-3	TRBD2	CASSSEPGLAANTQYF	TGCGCCAGCAGCTCAGAACCGGGACTAGCAGCGAATACGCAGTATTTT
TRBV5-4	.	TRBJ2-7	TRBD1	CASSPETGTYEQYF	TGTGCCAGCAGCCCAGAGACAGGGACCTACGAGCAGTACTTC
TRBV10-3	.	TRBJ2-3	TRBD2	CAISESRGGSDTQYF	TGTGCCATCAGTGAGTCTCGGGGGGGCAGTGATACGCAGTATTTT
TRBV9	.	TRBJ1-1	TRBD1	CASSLSGTGNTEAFF	TGTGCCAGCAGCCTGTCCGGGACAGGGAACACTGAAGCTTTCTTT